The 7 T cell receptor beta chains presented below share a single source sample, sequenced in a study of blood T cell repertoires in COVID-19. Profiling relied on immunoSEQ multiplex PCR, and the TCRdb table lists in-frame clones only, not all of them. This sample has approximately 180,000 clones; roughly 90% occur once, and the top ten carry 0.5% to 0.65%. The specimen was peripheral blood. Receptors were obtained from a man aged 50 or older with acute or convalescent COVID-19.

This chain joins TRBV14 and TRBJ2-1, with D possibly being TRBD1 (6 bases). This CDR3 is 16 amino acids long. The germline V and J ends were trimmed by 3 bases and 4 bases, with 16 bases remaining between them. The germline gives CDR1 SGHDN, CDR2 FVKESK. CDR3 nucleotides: TGTGCCAGCAGCCATACCGCCGGGACACTATACAATGAGCAGTTCTTC. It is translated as CASSHTAGTLYNEQFF.

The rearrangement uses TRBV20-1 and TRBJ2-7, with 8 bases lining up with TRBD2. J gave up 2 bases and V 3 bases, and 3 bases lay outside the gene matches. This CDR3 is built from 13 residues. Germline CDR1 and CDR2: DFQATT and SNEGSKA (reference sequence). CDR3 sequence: CSASLAGTYEQYF. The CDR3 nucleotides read TGCAGTGCTAGTTTAGCGGGAACCTACGAGCAGTACTTC.

In DNA, the CDR3 is TGCAGCGTGAGGACAGGCTCCTACGAGCAGTACTTC. This sequence encodes CSVRTGSYEQYF. This chain connects TRBV29-1 to TRBJ2-7; 7 nucleotides match TRBD1. Germline V lookup: CDR1 SQVTM, CDR2 ANQGSEA. V dropped 6 bases and J dropped 0; count of bases not matched to a gene: 2. The CDR3 runs 12 residues.

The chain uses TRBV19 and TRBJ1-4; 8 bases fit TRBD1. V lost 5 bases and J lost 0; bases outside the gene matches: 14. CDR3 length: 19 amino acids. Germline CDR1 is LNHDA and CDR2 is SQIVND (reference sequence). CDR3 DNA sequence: TGTGCCAGTAGTGCCCGACAGGGGAGTCTCGGTGCAACTAATGAAAAACTGTTTTTT. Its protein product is CASSARQGSLGATNEKLFF.

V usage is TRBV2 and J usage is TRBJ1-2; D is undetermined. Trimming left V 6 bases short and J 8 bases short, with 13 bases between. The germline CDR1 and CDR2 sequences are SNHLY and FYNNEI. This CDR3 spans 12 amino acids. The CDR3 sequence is CASRIGGVGYTF. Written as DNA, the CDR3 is TGTGCCAGCAGGATCGGAGGAGTAGGCTACACCTTC.

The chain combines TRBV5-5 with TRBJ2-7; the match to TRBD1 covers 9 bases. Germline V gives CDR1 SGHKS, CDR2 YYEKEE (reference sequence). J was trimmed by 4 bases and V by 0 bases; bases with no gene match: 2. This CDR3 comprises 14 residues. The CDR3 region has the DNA TGTGCCAGCAGCTTGGAGGACAGGGGTTACGAGCAGTACTTC. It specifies CASSLEDRGYEQYF. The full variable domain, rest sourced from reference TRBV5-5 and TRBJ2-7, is DAGVTQSPTHLIKTRGQQVTLRCSPISGHKSVSWYQQVLGQGPQFIFQYYEKEERGRGNFPDRFSARQFPNYSSELNVNALLLGDSALYLCASSLEDRGYEQYFGPGTRLTVT.

The DNA of the CDR3 is TGTGCCAGCAGCTTCGACAGGACCGAGCAGTACTTC. This translates into CASSFDRTEQYF. The rearrangement joins TRBV5-5 to TRBJ2-7; perhaps TRBD1 as D (6 bases). V shed 2 bases and J shed 6 bases, with 9 bases lying between them. The length of the CDR3 is 12 residues. Germline CDR1 and CDR2: SGHKS and YYEKEE (reference sequence).